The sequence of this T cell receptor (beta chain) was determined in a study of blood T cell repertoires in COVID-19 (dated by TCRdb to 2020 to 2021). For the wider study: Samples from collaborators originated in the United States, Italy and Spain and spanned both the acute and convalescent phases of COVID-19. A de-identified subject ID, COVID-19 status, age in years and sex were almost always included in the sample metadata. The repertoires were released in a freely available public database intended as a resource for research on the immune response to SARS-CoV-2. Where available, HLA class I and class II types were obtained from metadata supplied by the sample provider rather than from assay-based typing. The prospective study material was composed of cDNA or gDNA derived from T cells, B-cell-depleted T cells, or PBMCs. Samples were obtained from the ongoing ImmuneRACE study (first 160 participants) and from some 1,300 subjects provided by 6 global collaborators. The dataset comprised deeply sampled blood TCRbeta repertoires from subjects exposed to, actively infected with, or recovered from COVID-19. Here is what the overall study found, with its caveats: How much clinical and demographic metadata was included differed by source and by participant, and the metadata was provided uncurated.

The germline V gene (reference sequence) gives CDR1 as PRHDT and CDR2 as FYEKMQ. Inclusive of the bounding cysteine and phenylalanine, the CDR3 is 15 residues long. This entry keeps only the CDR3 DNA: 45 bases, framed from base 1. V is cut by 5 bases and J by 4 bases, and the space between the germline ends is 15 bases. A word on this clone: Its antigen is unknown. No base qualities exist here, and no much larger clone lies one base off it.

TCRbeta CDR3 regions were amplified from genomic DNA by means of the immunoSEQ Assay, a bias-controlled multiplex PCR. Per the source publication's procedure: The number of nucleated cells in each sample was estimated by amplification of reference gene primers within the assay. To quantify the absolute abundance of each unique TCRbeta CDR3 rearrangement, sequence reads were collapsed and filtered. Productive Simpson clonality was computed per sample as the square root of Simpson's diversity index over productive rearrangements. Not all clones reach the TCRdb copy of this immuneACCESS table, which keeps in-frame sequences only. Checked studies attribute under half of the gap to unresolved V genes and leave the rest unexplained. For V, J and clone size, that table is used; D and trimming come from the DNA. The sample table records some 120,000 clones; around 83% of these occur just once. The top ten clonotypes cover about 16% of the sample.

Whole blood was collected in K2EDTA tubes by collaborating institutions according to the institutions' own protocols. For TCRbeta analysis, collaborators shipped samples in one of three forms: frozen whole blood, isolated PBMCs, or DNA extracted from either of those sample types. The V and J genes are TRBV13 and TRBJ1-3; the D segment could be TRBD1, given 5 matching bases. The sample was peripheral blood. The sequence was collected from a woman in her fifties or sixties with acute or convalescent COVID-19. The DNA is TGTGCCAGCAGCCTCAGGGTCTCGCTCGGAAACACCATATATTTT. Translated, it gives CASSLRVSLGNTIYF.